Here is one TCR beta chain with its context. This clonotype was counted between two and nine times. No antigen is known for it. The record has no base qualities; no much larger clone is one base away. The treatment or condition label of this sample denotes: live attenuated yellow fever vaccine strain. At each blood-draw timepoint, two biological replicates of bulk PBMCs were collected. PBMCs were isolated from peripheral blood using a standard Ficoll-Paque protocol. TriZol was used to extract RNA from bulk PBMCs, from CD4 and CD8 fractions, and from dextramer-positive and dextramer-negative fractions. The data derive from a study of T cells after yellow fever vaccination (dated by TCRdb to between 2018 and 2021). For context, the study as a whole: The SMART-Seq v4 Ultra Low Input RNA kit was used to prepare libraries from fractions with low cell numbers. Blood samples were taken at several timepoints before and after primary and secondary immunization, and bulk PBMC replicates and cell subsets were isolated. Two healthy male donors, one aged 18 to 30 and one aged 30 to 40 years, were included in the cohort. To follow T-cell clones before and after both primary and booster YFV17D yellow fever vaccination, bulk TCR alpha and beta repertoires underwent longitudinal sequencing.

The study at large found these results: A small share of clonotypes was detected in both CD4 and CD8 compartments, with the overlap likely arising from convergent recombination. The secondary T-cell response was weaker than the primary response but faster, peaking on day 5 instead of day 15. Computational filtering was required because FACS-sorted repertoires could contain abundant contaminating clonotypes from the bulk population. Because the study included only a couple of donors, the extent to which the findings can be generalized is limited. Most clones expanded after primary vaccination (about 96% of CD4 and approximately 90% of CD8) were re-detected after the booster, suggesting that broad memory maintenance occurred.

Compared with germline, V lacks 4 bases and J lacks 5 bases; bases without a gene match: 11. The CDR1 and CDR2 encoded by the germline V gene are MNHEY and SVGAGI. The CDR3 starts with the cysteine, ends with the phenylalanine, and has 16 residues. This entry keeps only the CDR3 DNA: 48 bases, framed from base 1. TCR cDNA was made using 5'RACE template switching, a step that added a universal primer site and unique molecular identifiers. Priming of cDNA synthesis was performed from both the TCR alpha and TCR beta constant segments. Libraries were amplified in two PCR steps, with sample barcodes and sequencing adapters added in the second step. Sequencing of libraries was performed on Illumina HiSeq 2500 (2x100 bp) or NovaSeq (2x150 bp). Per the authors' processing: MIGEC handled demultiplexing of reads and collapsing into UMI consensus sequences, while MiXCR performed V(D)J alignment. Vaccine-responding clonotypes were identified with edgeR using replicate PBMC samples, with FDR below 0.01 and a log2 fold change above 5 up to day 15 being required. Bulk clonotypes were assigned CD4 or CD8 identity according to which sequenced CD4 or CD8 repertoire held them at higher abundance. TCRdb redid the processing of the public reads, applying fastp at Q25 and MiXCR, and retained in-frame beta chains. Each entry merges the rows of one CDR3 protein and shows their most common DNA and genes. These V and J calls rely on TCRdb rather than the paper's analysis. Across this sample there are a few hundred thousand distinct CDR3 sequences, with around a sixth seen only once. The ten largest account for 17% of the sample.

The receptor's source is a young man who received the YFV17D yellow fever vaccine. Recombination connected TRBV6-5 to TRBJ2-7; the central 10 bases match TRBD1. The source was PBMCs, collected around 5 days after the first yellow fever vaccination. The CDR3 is CASSLTAPGTGDEQYF. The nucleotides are TGTGCCAGCAGTTTAACAGCCCCCGGGACAGGGGACGAGCAGTACTTC.